This is a list of T cell receptor beta chains from one sample in a study of blood T cells in healthy people across ages. TCRdb passed the 5' RACE reads through MiXCR, listing each CDR3 protein once. The sample records 700,000 or so distinct CDR3 sequences, around a fifth being singletons. The specimen sequenced was blood. All receptors come from a man in his sixties or seventies in good health. CDR3s include the opening cysteine and the closing phenylalanine or tryptophan. Fields, in order: V gene, J gene, clone size, D gene, CDR3 protein, CDR3 DNA. The D gene is left open where the match is weak. Some rows have no size entry. The others give once, few or many, or a class for an expanded clone.

TRBV6-4,TRBJ2-3,.,.,CASSEGGRADTQYF,TGTGCCAGCAGTGAGGGGGGCAGGGCAGATACGCAGTATTTT
TRBV11-3,TRBJ1-6,.,.,CASSSTGVWGFGDSPLHF,TGTGCCAGCAGCTCGACCGGCGTATGGGGGTTCGGCGATTCACCCCTCCACTTT
TRBV7-2,TRBJ2-1,.,TRBD2,CASKLAGSYEQFF,TGTGCCAGCAAACTAGCGGGATCTTATGAGCAGTTCTTC
TRBV3-1,TRBJ2-1,.,TRBD2,CASSQGSGGDLPYNEQFF,TGTGCCAGCAGCCAAGGCAGCGGGGGGGACCTTCCCTACAATGAGCAGTTCTTC
TRBV3-1,TRBJ2-1,.,.,CASSQDWDVAYNEQFF,TGTGCCAGCAGCCAAGACTGGGACGTCGCCTACAATGAGCAGTTCTTC
TRBV27,TRBJ1-1,few,.,CASSLSAGQNTEAFF,TGTGCCAGCAGTTTATCGGCAGGACAGAACACTGAAGCTTTCTTT
TRBV3-1,TRBJ2-4,.,.,CASSQAGNIQYF,TGTGCCAGCAGCCAAGCGGGAAACATTCAGTACTTC
TRBV3-1,TRBJ1-3,few,.,CASRTAAGNTIYF,TGTGCCAGCAGGACAGCGGCTGGAAACACCATATATTTT
TRBV13,TRBJ1-1,.,.,CASSDTRAVAEAFF,TGTGCCAGCAGCGATACGCGGGCCGTGGCCGAAGCTTTCTTT
TRBV29-1,TRBJ1-1,few,TRBD1,CSVDGVGQENGGAFF,TGCAGCGTTGACGGGGTGGGACAGGAGAACGGTGGAGCTTTCTTT
TRBV7-2,TRBJ2-5,.,.,CASSLARKETQYF,TGTGCCAGCAGCTTAGCCCGAAAAGAGACCCAGTACTTC
TRBV6-6,TRBJ2-3,few,TRBD2,CASSYWGRAADTQYF,TGTGCCAGCAGTTATTGGGGGAGGGCAGCAGATACGCAGTATTTT
TRBV18,TRBJ1-3,many,.,CASSPGNTIYF,TGTGCCAGCAGCCCTGGAAACACCATATATTTT
TRBV3-1,TRBJ2-1,few,.,CASSQGPGPEQSF,TGTGCCAGCAGCCAAGGGCCGGGCCCCGAGCAGTCCTTC
TRBV28,TRBJ1-2,.,.,CASSEWGDGYTF,TGTGCCAGCAGCGAGTGGGGGGATGGCTACACCTTC
TRBV10-1,TRBJ2-6,.,.,CASSEGVSGLLSGANVPTF,TGCGCCAGCAGTGAGGGTGTTAGTGGTCTACTCTCTGGGGCCAACGTCCCGACTTTC
TRBV27,TRBJ1-1,.,.,CASSFQTGALNTEAFF,TGTGCCAGCAGTTTCCAGACAGGCGCCTTGAACACTGAAGCTTTCTTT
TRBV27,TRBJ2-1,.,TRBD1,CASSPIDRVTGEQFF,TGTGCCAGCAGTCCCATCGACAGGGTTACGGGTGAGCAGTTCTTC
TRBV7-6,TRBJ2-3,.,TRBD2,CASSLEPFGGLAQTGTQYF,TGTGCCAGCAGCTTAGAGCCCTTTGGTGGACTAGCGCAAACAGGTACGCAGTATTTT
TRBV20-1,TRBJ2-1,.,.,CSARDPTVNEQFF,TGCAGTGCTAGAGACCCGACCGTAAATGAGCAGTTCTTC
TRBV6-6,TRBJ2-2,few,TRBD1,CASTSVDRGSGELFF,TGTGCCAGCACTAGTGTTGACAGGGGGTCCGGGGAGCTGTTTTTT
TRBV24-1,TRBJ1-5,.,.,CATSDTISNQPQHF,TGTGCCACCAGTGACACTATTAGCAATCAGCCCCAGCATTTT
TRBV6-5,TRBJ2-3,.,.,CASSYGPQDTQYF,TGTGCCAGCAGTTACGGGCCACAGGATACGCAGTATTTT
TRBV12-3/TRBV12-4,TRBJ2-1,many,TRBD2,CASTYVGGRRGEQFF,TGTGCCAGCACCTACGTGGGGGGGAGAAGGGGTGAGCAGTTCTTC
TRBV28,TRBJ1-1,.,.,CASTNPGTLTKAFF,TGTGCCAGCACAAACCCAGGGACATTAACTAAAGCTTTCTTT
TRBV28,TRBJ1-2,.,.,CASSLFSPGGYTF,TGTGCCAGCAGTTTATTTTCCCCGGGTGGCTACACCTTC
TRBV27,TRBJ2-5,once,TRBD1,CASSLSGQGYETQYF,TGTGCCAGCAGTTTATCGGGACAGGGATACGAGACCCAGTACTTC
TRBV5-6,TRBJ1-6,.,.,CASSFGQSSYNSPLHF,TGTGCCAGCAGCTTTGGTCAAAGCTCCTATAATTCACCCCTCCACTTT
TRBV7-9,TRBJ2-7,.,.,CASSPSGPNEQYF,TGTGCCAGCAGCCCAAGCGGGCCCAACGAGCAGTACTTC
TRBV20-1,TRBJ2-4,many,.,CSAQTGATSAKNIQYF,TGCAGTGCTCAGACAGGCGCCACCTCCGCCAAAAACATTCAGTACTTC
TRBV27,TRBJ1-4,.,TRBD1,CASRTGGSGEKLFF,TGTGCCAGCAGGACAGGGGGCTCTGGAGAAAAACTGTTTTTT
TRBV7-9,TRBJ2-2,few,TRBD1,CASSTWTGGGGELFF,TGTGCCAGCAGCACTTGGACAGGGGGCGGCGGGGAGCTGTTTTTT
TRBV12-3/TRBV12-4,TRBJ1-2,.,TRBD1,CASSRTGTAIYGYTF,TGTGCCAGCAGCAGAACCGGGACAGCTATCTATGGCTACACCTTC
TRBV24-1,TRBJ1-5,few,TRBD1,CATGQGESGQPQHF,TGTGCCACCGGCCAGGGGGAATCTGGTCAGCCCCAGCATTTT
TRBV6-2/TRBV6-3,TRBJ2-3,.,.,CASSSSRTTDTQYF,TGTGCCAGCAGTTCATCTCGGACCACAGATACGCAGTATTTT
TRBV6-6,TRBJ2-5,.,TRBD1,CASSRLMTGGVEETQYF,TGTGCCAGCAGCCGATTAATGACAGGGGGCGTCGAGGAGACCCAGTACTTC
TRBV5-1,TRBJ1-1,few,.,CASSLWVKDPEAFF,TGCGCCAGCAGCTTGTGGGTAAAGGATCCCGAAGCTTTCTTT
TRBV28,TRBJ2-4,few,.,CASSLGRNIQYF,TGTGCCAGCAGTTTAGGGAGGAACATTCAGTACTTC
TRBV15,TRBJ1-2,few,TRBD1,CATSSSYQDRGPRANYGYTF,TGTGCCACCAGCAGCTCATATCAGGACAGGGGGCCTCGAGCTAACTATGGCTACACCTTC
TRBV5-1,TRBJ2-3,.,TRBD2,CASSLWTSGGSDTQYF,TGCGCCAGCAGCCTTTGGACTAGCGGGGGCTCAGATACGCAGTATTTT
TRBV29-1,TRBJ2-5,.,.,CSFWKGQETQYF,TGCAGCTTTTGGAAGGGGCAAGAGACCCAGTACTTC
TRBV12-3/TRBV12-4,TRBJ2-5,few,.,CASSLDNIEKETQYF,TGTGCCAGCAGTTTGGATAACATAGAGAAAGAGACCCAGTACTTC
TRBV15,TRBJ2-1,.,TRBD2,CATSGGGFAYNEQFF,TGTGCCACCAGCGGGGGAGGGTTTGCCTACAATGAGCAGTTCTTC
TRBV7-9,TRBJ1-1,once,.,CASSLQDGNTEAFF,TGTGCCAGCAGCTTGCAGGACGGGAACACTGAAGCTTTCTTT
TRBV4-1,TRBJ2-5,few,.,CASSQDLAAPRGTQYF,TGCGCCAGCAGCCAAGATCTTGCGGCCCCTCGCGGGACCCAGTACTTC